This T cell receptor beta chain stems from a study of regulatory T cells in long-lasting Graves disease. Construction of the TCR beta libraries employed iRepertoire HTBI primers in conjunction with Arm-PCR of CDR3 regions. Using its own MiXCR run on the multiplex PCR reads, TCRdb lists one record per CDR3 protein. This sample carries 520,000 or so distinct CDR3 sequences, 12% of them seen once, and the ten largest clones take 8.9%. This clonotype was observed a few times. Noted time point: newly diagnosed GD, antithyroid drugs for less than 3 months. PBMC-derived RNA was used for the TCR library. Trimming stripped 1 base from V and 5 bases from J, with 9 bases between. CDR1 and CDR2 (germline): SEHNR, FQNEAQ (reference sequence). This CDR3 region has 13 residues. These same data were also listed under a study on T cells in Graves' hyperthyroidism and ophthalmopathy.

The TCR originated in a woman aged 25-40 years with Graves disease. V is TRBV7-9 and J is TRBJ2-7, with a tentative D call TRBD1 (5 bases). Material: peripheral blood mononuclear cells (PBMCs), obtained at new diagnosis, from a patient treated with antithyroid drugs. CDR3 in DNA: TGTGCCAGCAGCTTAGTTGGGGCCCACGAGCAGTACTTC. Translation gives CASSLVGAHEQYF. Full variable domain (remainder filled in from reference TRBV7-9 and TRBJ2-7): DTGVSQNPRHKITKRGQNVTFRCDPISEHNRLYWYRQTLGQGPEFLTYFQNEAQLEKSRLLSDRFSAERPKGSFSTLEIQRTEQGDSAMYLCASSLVGAHEQYFGPGTRLTVT.